This entry concerns a single TCR beta chain. Its antigen is currently unknown. The sample belongs to a study of monozygotic twins with inflammatory bowel disease. Overall study findings and caveats: The co-twins with IBD showed lower TCRbeta diversity (inverse Simpson) than their healthy siblings.

This CDR3 spans 18 amino acids. TCRdb re-called the 5' RACE reads and catalogs CDR3 proteins one per entry, DNA excluded. In all, the sample yields approximately 380,000 distinct CDR3 sequences. This receptor was obtained from a human donor with ulcerative colitis or Crohn's disease, or a healthy co-twin of an affected twin (not recorded which). Sequenced: blood. The genes are TRBV23-1 and TRBJ1-1. TRBV23-1 is labeled an ORF, and its function is uncertain. This CDR3 reads CASSHLGAFQPMNTEAFF.